This T cell receptor (beta chain) was identified during a study of OX40 agonist ivuxolimab in advanced cancers. On the study more broadly: Among those treated, three patients had partial responses, one with hepatocellular carcinoma and two with cutaneous melanoma.

Profiled with immunoSEQ multiplex PCR; TCRdb holds only in-frame clones, not every one. The table lists some 70,000 clones, 85% of them singletons. About this clone: Its antigen is not identified.

Deletions cut 4 bases from V and 0 bases from J, with 12 bases between. From germline, CDR1 is SGHNT and CDR2 YYREEE (reference sequence). This CDR3 has 15 amino acids. Study findings and constraints: Expanded clones belonging to CD8+ T cells outnumbered, on average, those of CD4+. Also present in some nonresponders was a low level of normalized T-cell clonal expansion.

The sequencing used CD4+ or CD8+ T cells sorted from blood, collected in a trial of the OX40 agonist ivuxolimab. The rearrangement joins TRBV5-4 to TRBJ2-3, with a weak D call TRBD2 (5 bases). The receptor was derived from an adult with an advanced solid tumor such as melanoma, head and neck, liver or kidney cancer. CDR3 amino acids: CASSSRAASTDTQYF. In nucleotides, the CDR3 is TGTGCCAGCAGCAGTCGAGCGGCCAGCACAGATACGCAGTATTTT. Drawing the rest from reference TRBV5-4 and TRBJ2-3, the complete variable domain is ETGVTQSPTHLIKTRGQQVTLRCSSQSGHNTVSWYQQALGQGPQFIFQYYREEENGRGNFPPRFSGLQFPNYSSELNVNALELDDSALYLCASSSRAASTDTQYFGPGTRLTVL.